This T cell receptor (beta chain) derives from a study of cytomegalovirus exposure and HLA in healthy donors. Whole-study findings and limits: In vitro assays verified that a few CMV-associated chains recognized CMV antigens specifically. The tendency of first-cohort TCR clusters to co-occur in the 120 or so validation repertoires was the finding of a later analysis.

Here immunoSEQ multiplex PCR was the method, and the copy in TCRdb shows in-frame clones only, minus some. The sample includes some 200,000 clones, about 90% of them seen just once. As concerns this clone: Its specificity is unknown.

The study drew the donors from its roughly 130-subject validation cohort, separate from the approximately 700-subject first cohort. Germline trimming cut 4 bases from V and 7 bases from J; bases unmatched to any gene: 12. Germline V gene data show CDR1 as GTSNPN and CDR2 as SVGIG (reference sequence). The CDR3 loop spans 15 amino acids. Input material: PBMCs. The chain couples TRBV30 to TRBJ1-5; TRBD1 aligns across 8 bases. This receptor was taken from a woman in her late teens or twenties in good health and CMV-seronegative. The CDR3 sequence: CAWTRTGKVEQPQHF. DNA for the CDR3: TGTGCCTGGACCAGGACAGGGAAGGTTGAACAGCCCCAGCATTTT.